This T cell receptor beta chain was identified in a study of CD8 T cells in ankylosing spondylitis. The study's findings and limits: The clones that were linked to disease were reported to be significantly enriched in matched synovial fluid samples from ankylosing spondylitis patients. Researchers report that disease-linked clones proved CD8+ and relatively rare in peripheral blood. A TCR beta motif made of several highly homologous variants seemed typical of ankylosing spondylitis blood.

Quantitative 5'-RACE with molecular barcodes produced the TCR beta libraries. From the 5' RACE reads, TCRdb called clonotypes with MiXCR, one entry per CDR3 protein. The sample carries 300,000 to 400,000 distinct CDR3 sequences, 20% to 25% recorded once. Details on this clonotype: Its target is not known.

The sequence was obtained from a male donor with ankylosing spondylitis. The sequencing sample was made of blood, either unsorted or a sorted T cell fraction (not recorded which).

CDR3: CATSGRNYEQYF. CDR3 nucleotides: TGTGCCACATCGGGACGGAATTACGAGCAGTACTTC. The chain joins TRBV10-3 to TRBJ2-7; tentatively, D is TRBD1 or TRBD2 (5 bases each). CDR3 length: 12 residues. CDR1 and CDR2 (germline): ENHRY, SYGVKD. Trimming removed 10 bases from V and 4 bases from J, with 14 bases in between.